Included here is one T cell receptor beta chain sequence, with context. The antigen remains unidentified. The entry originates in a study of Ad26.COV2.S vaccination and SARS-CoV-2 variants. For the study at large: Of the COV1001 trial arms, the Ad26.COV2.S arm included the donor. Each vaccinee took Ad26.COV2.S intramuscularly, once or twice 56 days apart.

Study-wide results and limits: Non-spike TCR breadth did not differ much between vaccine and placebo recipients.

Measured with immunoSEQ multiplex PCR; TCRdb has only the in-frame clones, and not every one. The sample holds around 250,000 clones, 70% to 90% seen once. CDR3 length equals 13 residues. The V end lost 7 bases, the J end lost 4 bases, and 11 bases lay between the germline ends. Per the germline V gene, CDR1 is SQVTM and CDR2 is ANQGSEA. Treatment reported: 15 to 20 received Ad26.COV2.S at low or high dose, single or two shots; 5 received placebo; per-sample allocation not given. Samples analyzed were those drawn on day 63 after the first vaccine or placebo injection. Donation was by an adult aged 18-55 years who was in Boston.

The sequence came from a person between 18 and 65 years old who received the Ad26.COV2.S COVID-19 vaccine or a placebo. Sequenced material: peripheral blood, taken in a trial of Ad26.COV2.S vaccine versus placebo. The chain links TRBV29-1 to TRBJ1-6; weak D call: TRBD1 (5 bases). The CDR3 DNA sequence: TGCAGCGCCAGCCGGGGGTATAATTCACCCCTCCACTTT. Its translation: CSASRGYNSPLHF.